The 6 T cell receptor beta chains below all came from one sample that was sequenced in a study of T-cell reconstitution after alpha-beta-depleted transplantation in children. Unique molecular identifiers were built into the TCRbeta library. TCRdb fed the PCR reads into MiXCR, producing one record per CDR3 protein. The sample lists about 610,000 distinct CDR3 sequences, about 10% occurring once. This specimen consisted of PBMCs from the stem cell graft donor, obtained from the stem cell graft. Every receptor here comes from a human donor who donated a stem cell graft to a child with acute myeloid leukemia.

This clonotype has just a few counts. The chain carries TRBV7-8 and TRBJ2-1; D is unresolved. Germline CDR1 SGHVS, CDR2 FQNEAQ. Trimming pared 2 bases from V and 14 bases from J, leaving 19 bases between. This CDR3 region has 14 residues. CDR3 in amino acids: CASSLYLSSDWKFF. In DNA form, the CDR3 reads TGTGCCAGCAGCTTATATCTTTCTTCCGATTGGAAGTTCTTC.

In its sample, this clonotype was seen many times. V usage is TRBV10-3 and J usage is TRBJ1-1; D is uncertain. The CDR3 extends over 12 amino acids. Germline CDR1 reads ENHRY; CDR2 reads SYGVKD. V shed 11 bases and J shed 1 base, with 11 bases lying between them. Here the CDR3 DNA reads TGTGCCGTTGGGAGACAGAACACTGAAGCTTTCTTT. Its translation is CAVGRQNTEAFF.

This clonotype was observed a handful of times. CDR3 bases: TGTGCCAGCAGTGTGGATAGGCTCGCCCACGGCTACACCTTC. It specifies CASSVDRLAHGYTF. The chain has TRBV2 and TRBJ1-2; D unresolved. Germline CDR1 SNHLY, CDR2 FYNNEI. This CDR3 is built from 14 residues. V was clipped by 4 bases and J by 8 bases, with 17 bases between them.

Only a few counts were recorded for this clonotype. The chain uses TRBV20-1 and TRBJ2-1; 10 bases fit TRBD2. This CDR3 is built from 16 residues. Germline lookup yields CDR1 DFQATT and CDR2 SNEGSKA (reference sequence). The trim removed 0 bases at V and 4 bases at J, leaving 6 bases unmatched. The CDR3 spells CSARDLTSGAYNEQFF. The CDR3 DNA sequence: TGCAGTGCTAGAGATCTCACTAGCGGGGCATACAATGAGCAGTTCTTC.

This clonotype was counted only a few times. The rearrangement links TRBV28 to TRBJ2-7; TRBD2 matches 8 bases. The CDR3 runs 12 residues. CDR1 and CDR2 (germline): MDHEN, SYDVKM. Trimming at V came to 6 bases and at J to 6 bases, leaving 4 bases not matched to a gene. The CDR3: CASRATSAEQYF. The CDR3 bases are TGTGCCAGCAGGGCGACTAGCGCCGAGCAGTACTTC. The complete variable domain, with remaining parts taken from reference TRBV28 and TRBJ2-7, reads DVKVTQSSRYLVKRTGEKVFLECVQDMDHENMFWYRQDPGLGLRLIYFSYDVKMKEKGDIPEGYSVSREKKERFSLILESASTNQTSMYLCASRATSAEQYFGPGTRLTVT.

This clonotype was seen a handful of times. One junction end disagrees with the germline gene, perhaps due to a read error. The rearrangement joins TRBV10-3 to TRBJ2-3; 7 positions agree with TRBD2. This CDR3 has 12 amino acids. Per germline, CDR1 ENHRY and CDR2 SYGVKD. The CDR3 protein is CAISEGAGPPGF. For the CDR3, the DNA is TGTGCCATCAGTGAGGGAGCGGGGCCCCCGGGTTTT.